What follows is one T cell receptor beta chain and its context. Its antigen is still unknown. V was clipped by 0 bases and J by 7 bases; unmatched bases: 4. CDR3 length: 14 amino acids. CDR1 is SGHNT, CDR2 YENEEA, per germline. The repertoire was sequenced with immunoSEQ multiplex PCR; TCRdb's copy has only in-frame clones and lacks some. The data hold over 120,000 clones, with approximately 85% observed a single time. This specimen comes from a study of T cell responses to AZD1222 COVID-19 vaccine. Broader study findings: Spike-spanning, vaccine-associated CD4 TCRs were dominant at 160-218 and 743-854. Repertoire sampling occurred only after the peak T cell response.

This receptor was taken from an adult in good health. The V and J genes are TRBV11-3 and TRBJ2-3; 7 bases are a match to TRBD1. The source was peripheral blood, collected on day 0 of AZD1222 vaccination. The CDR3 spells CASSLEGGKNTQYF. As DNA, the CDR3 is TGTGCCAGCAGCTTAGAAGGGGGCAAAAATACGCAGTATTTT.